Presented here are 21 T cell receptor beta chains from one specimen sequenced in a study of response to subunit inactivated influenza vaccine. Using its own MiXCR run on the RT-PCR reads, TCRdb lists one record per CDR3 protein. The data hold roughly 520,000 distinct CDR3 sequences, with around 25% observed a single time. This material consisted of CD4+ T cells sorted from PBMCs, taken around 5 days after vaccination. The receptors derive from a man aged 50 or older who received an inactivated influenza vaccine.

The rearrangement uses TRBV12-3 or TRBV12-4 and TRBJ2-3; no clear D. Trimming took 4 bases from V and 2 from J, leaving 7 bases between them. CDR3 length equals 13 residues. This CDR3 is CASSYAVTDTQYF. The DNA for the CDR3 is TGTGCCAGCAGTTATGCGGTCACAGATACGCAGTATTTT.

This clonotype was observed a few times. The CDR3: CSVESTSYNEQFF. Written as DNA, the CDR3 is TGCAGCGTTGAATCGACATCCTACAATGAGCAGTTCTTC. V is TRBV29-1 and J is TRBJ2-1; D call uncertain. This CDR3 is built from 13 residues. Germline CDR1 and CDR2: SQVTM and ANQGSEA. Between the trimmed V and J ends, which lost 2 bases and 1 base, there was a span of 6 bases.

Note on this clonotype: The junction shows a germline mismatch at one end, possibly a read error. The V call is TRBV24-1, the J call TRBJ2-1; 9 nucleotides line up with TRBD1. Per germline, CDR1 KGHDR and CDR2 SFDVKD. The CDR3 consists of 15 residues. CDR3 sequence reads: CTTSEPGQGHNEQFF. CDR3 coding DNA: TGTACCACCAGTGAACCGGGACAGGGTCACAATGAGCAGTTCTTC.

The chain combines TRBV3-1 with TRBJ2-5; D is undetermined. Trimming took off 0 bases at V and 5 bases at J, with 7 bases between the two ends. CDR1 and CDR2 (germline): LGHDT, YNNKEL (reference sequence). The CDR3 consists of 13 residues. CDR3 bases: TGTGCCAGCAGCCAAGATCGATCGGAGACCCAGTACTTC. This codes for CASSQDRSETQYF.

The sample holds a few counts of this clonotype. This rearrangement joins TRBV29-1 to TRBJ2-7; the D is unclear. The CDR3 runs to 13 residues. Germline V gives CDR1 SQVTM, CDR2 ANQGSEA. Trimming removed 0 bases at V and 1 base at J, with 7 bases between. The CDR3 protein is CSVEEDRSYEQYF. DNA of the CDR3: TGCAGCGTTGAAGAGGACCGTTCCTACGAGCAGTACTTC.

This clonotype was seen many times. The rearrangement joins TRBV5-6 to TRBJ2-5; D is unresolved. Germline V gene data show CDR1 as SGHDT and CDR2 as YYEEEE. This CDR3 region has 12 residues. V was cut by 2 bases and J by 4 bases, with 6 bases left in between. The CDR3 sequence: CASSFNRETQYF. CDR3 nucleotide sequence: TGTGCCAGCAGCTTTAATCGAGAGACCCAGTACTTC.

This clonotype was recorded a few times. CDR3 sequence reads: CASSDTGQQPQHF. As DNA, the CDR3 is TGTGCCAGCAGCGATACCGGACAGCAGCCCCAGCATTTT. V is TRBV6-1 and J is TRBJ1-5, with D perhaps TRBD1 (6 bases). The germline CDR1 and CDR2 sequences are MNHNS and SASEGT. V shed 6 bases and J shed 7 bases, with 13 bases lying between them. The length of the CDR3 is 13 residues.

This clonotype was picked up a small number of times. This rearrangement joins TRBV6-1 to TRBJ2-2; 8 nucleotides align to TRBD2. The V gene's germline CDR1 is MNHNS and CDR2 SASEGT. The CDR3 is made up of 14 amino acids. V was clipped by 7 bases and J by 4 bases; unmatched bases: 5. CDR3 DNA: TGTGCCAGCACGGGAGGGTTCTCCACCGGGGAGCTGTTTTTT. Amino acids: CASTGGFSTGELFF.

As regards this clonotype: This clone may be a read error of a much larger clone one base away. V and J are TRBV6-6 and TRBJ2-7, with a tentative D call TRBD1 (6 bases). Germline CDR1 is MNHNY and CDR2 is SVGAGI (reference sequence). The germline V and J ends were trimmed by 2 bases and 11 bases, with 13 bases remaining between them. The CDR3 loop spans 12 amino acids. The CDR3 DNA follows: TGTGCCAGCAGTTACCGGGACATGGTTGAGTACTTC. Translating gives CASSYRDMVEYF.

The rearrangement joins TRBV7-9 to TRBJ2-7, with D possibly matching TRBD1 (6 bases). The V and J ends lost 2 bases and 5 bases respectively, with 13 bases between them. Germline V gene sequence: CDR1 SEHNR, CDR2 FQNEAQ (reference sequence). This CDR3 has 14 residues. As DNA, the CDR3 is TGTGCCAGCAGCTTAACACAGGGCCCCCACGAGCAGTACTTC. It codes for CASSLTQGPHEQYF. Full variable domain (outside the CDR3, taken from reference TRBV7-9 and TRBJ2-7): DTGVSQNPRHKITKRGQNVTFRCDPISEHNRLYWYRQTLGQGPEFLTYFQNEAQLEKSRLLSDRFSAERPKGSFSTLEIQRTEQGDSAMYLCASSLTQGPHEQYFGPGTRLTVT.

V and J are TRBV5-5 and TRBJ2-7; TRBD1 matches 8 bases. Germline V gene data show CDR1 as SGHKS and CDR2 as YYEKEE (reference sequence). The CDR3 is made up of 13 amino acids. The trim removed 4 bases at V and 6 bases at J, leaving 6 bases unmatched. CDR3 coding DNA: TGTGCCAGCAGCCCTATGGACAGGGCCGAGCAGTACTTC. Its protein is CASSPMDRAEQYF.

This clonotype has at least ten counts. The CDR3 region has the DNA TGTGCCAGCAGCCAGGGAGGGTACGAGCAGTACTTC. It yields the protein CASSQGGYEQYF. The chain has TRBV3-1 and TRBJ2-7; 7 nucleotides agree with TRBD2. CDR3 length: 12 residues. Germline CDR1 LGHDT, CDR2 YNNKEL (reference sequence). Trimming took 3 bases from V and 4 from J; bases not matched to a gene: 0.

The chain carries TRBV20-1 and TRBJ1-1, with no clear D. CDR1 is DFQATT and CDR2 is SNEGSKA in the germline V gene (reference sequence). The CDR3 is 13 amino acids. Deletions cut 2 bases from V and 11 bases from J, with 18 bases between. The CDR3 region has the DNA TGCAGTGCTAGATCCACAACCCGAAGTGGGGCTTTCTTT. Its translation: CSARSTTRSGAFF.

This clonotype has only a few counts. The chain carries TRBV5-1 and TRBJ2-7; 9 positions match TRBD2. The CDR3 is 15 residues long. The V and J ends lost 4 bases and 6 bases, in that order; junction bases with no gene match: 11. From germline, CDR1 is SGHRS and CDR2 YFSETQ. CDR3 nucleotide sequence: TGCGCCAGCAGCCTGGGCGGGACTAGCAACAGCGAGCAGTACTTC. As protein: CASSLGGTSNSEQYF.

This chain connects TRBV10-3 to TRBJ2-5, with 12 bases aligning to TRBD1. The CDR3 sequence is 15 residues long. The germline V gene encodes CDR1 ENHRY and CDR2 SYGVKD. The V segment lost 8 bases and the J segment 4 bases; nucleotides outside the gene matches: 8. This CDR3 reads CAIAMGQGASETQYF. CDR3 sequence (DNA): TGTGCCATCGCTATGGGACAGGGGGCCTCAGAGACCCAGTACTTC.

This chain links TRBV6-5 with TRBJ2-7; D possibly corresponds to TRBD2 (6 bases). The CDR3 is made up of 14 amino acids. Germline-derived CDR1 and CDR2 are MNHEY and SVGAGI. V was clipped by 4 bases and J by 5 bases, with 15 bases between them. Written as DNA, the CDR3 is TGTGCCAGCAGTTCCACCGGGACTCTCCACGAGCAGTACTTC. This encodes CASSSTGTLHEQYF.

This chain uses TRBV28 with TRBJ1-6; no reliable D call. Looked up from germline, CDR1 is MDHEN and CDR2 is SYDVKM. This CDR3 has 18 amino acids. The ends were cut back, 8 bases at V and 0 bases at J, with 20 bases in the middle. This CDR3 reads CASCSLRAASSYNSPLHF. The CDR3 DNA sequence: TGTGCCAGCTGTTCGTTACGGGCCGCGAGCTCCTATAATTCACCCCTCCACTTT.

This sequence joins TRBV12-3 or TRBV12-4 and TRBJ2-2; D is undetermined. V was cut by 5 bases and J by 6 bases, with 16 bases left in between. The CDR3 is 15 residues long. The CDR3 nucleotides are TGTGCCAGCAGTACCCTTCGAAAGGGCGCCGGGGAGCTGTTTTTT. Translation gives CASSTLRKGAGELFF.

This clonotype was recorded only once. The chain has TRBV11-2 and TRBJ2-1; no firm D call. Looked up from germline, CDR1 is SGHAT and CDR2 is FQNNGV. The CDR3 totals 13 residues. Trimming pared 5 bases from V and 8 bases from J, leaving 13 bases between. Here the CDR3 DNA reads TGTGCCAGCAGCCCCGGAGTTAAAGATGAGCAGTTCTTC. It codes for CASSPGVKDEQFF.

This clonotype was seen a handful of times. The chain joins TRBV30 to TRBJ2-4; D uncertain. CDR1 and CDR2 (germline): GTSNPN, SVGIG (reference sequence). CDR3 length: 14 amino acids. Between the trimmed V and J ends, which lost 0 bases and 0 bases, there was a span of 6 bases. CDR3 nucleotide sequence: TGTGCCTGGAGTGTAGAGGTAGCCAAAAACATTCAGTACTTC. The encoded protein is CAWSVEVAKNIQYF.

The chain is built from TRBV5-1 and TRBJ1-1, with 10 bases fitting TRBD1. This CDR3 contains 16 residues. CDR1 SGHRS and CDR2 YFSETQ come from the germline V gene. J was trimmed by 4 bases and V by 5 bases; bases with no gene match: 11. CDR3 amino acids: CASSWGQGLGGTEAFF. The CDR3 DNA is TGCGCCAGCAGTTGGGGACAGGGGCTCGGGGGCACTGAAGCTTTCTTT. The variable domain in full, with the rest retrieved from reference TRBV5-1 and TRBJ1-1, is KAGVTQTPRYLIKTRGQQVTLSCSPISGHRSVSWYQQTPGQGLQFLFEYFSETQRNKGNFPGRFSGRQFSNSRSEMNVSTLELGDSALYLCASSWGQGLGGTEAFFGQGTRLTVV.